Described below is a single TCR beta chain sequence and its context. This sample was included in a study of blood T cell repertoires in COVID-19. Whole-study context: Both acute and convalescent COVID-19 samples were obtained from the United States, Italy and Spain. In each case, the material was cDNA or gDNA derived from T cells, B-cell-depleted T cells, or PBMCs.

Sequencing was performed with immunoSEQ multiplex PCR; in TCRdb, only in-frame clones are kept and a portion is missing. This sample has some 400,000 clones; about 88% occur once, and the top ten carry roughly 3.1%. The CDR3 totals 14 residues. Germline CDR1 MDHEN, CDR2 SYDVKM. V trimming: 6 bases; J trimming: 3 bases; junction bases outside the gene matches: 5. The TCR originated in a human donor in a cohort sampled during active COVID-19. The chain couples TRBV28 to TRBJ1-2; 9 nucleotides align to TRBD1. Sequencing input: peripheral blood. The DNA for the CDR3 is TGTGCCAGCAGGGGAACAGGGGGCGACTATGGCTACACCTTC. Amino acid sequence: CASRGTGGDYGYTF.